The next 8 T cell receptor beta chains were all read from a single sample in a study of T cell responses to AZD1222 COVID-19 vaccine. The method was immunoSEQ multiplex PCR; TCRdb's version includes in-frame clones alone and lacks a portion of them. The sample lists around 100,000 clones; around nine tenths were seen once. The sequencing used peripheral blood, collected 28 days after the second dose of the MenACWY control vaccine. These TCRs come from an adult who received the MenACWY meningococcal vaccine as a control.

The chain uses TRBV11-1 and TRBJ2-3; D unresolved. The CDR3 has 13 residues. CDR1 and CDR2 from the germline V gene are SGHAT and FQDESV (reference sequence). V dropped 3 bases and J dropped 6 bases, with 10 bases sitting between them. The CDR3 DNA reads as TGTGCCAGCAGCTTTTCGAACGGGGATACGCAGTATTTT. As protein: CASSFSNGDTQYF.

The CDR3 bases are TGTGCCACCAGTGACACCGCAGGGGGGGACTATGGCTACACCTTC. It specifies CATSDTAGGDYGYTF. The chain combines TRBV24-1 with TRBJ1-2, with TRBD1 matching 7 bases. With V trimmed by 4 bases and J by 3 bases, 7 bases remained unmatched. CDR1 is KGHDR, CDR2 SFDVKD, per germline. There are 15 residues in the CDR3.

The chain recombines TRBV7-8 with TRBJ2-5; 10 nucleotides line up with TRBD2. With 4 bases clipped from V and 4 bases from J, the junction kept 9 bases outside the gene matches. This CDR3 is built from 16 residues. Germline V gives CDR1 SGHVS, CDR2 FQNEAQ. CDR3 loop: CASSSAGPSGGETQYF. The CDR3 nucleotides are TGTGCCAGCAGCTCCGCGGGGCCTAGCGGGGGAGAGACCCAGTACTTC.

The CDR3 bases are TGTGCCAGCCGACGAGGGGGGGCGGGTAATTCACCCCTCCACTTT. Translation gives CASRRGGAGNSPLHF. The chain uses TRBV28 and TRBJ1-6, with D possibly TRBD1 on 6 matching bases. This CDR3 is built from 15 residues. Trimming removed 8 bases at V and 6 bases at J, with 17 bases between. Per the germline V gene, CDR1 is MDHEN and CDR2 is SYDVKM.

The chain combines TRBV30 with TRBJ1-2; D may be TRBD1 (5 bases). The CDR3 spans 13 residues. Trimming took 0 bases from V and 2 from J, leaving 7 bases between them. Germline CDR1 reads GTSNPN; CDR2 reads SVGIG (reference sequence). The DNA of the CDR3 is TGTGCCTGGAGTGTACGGGGGAACTATGGCTACACCTTC. Protein product: CAWSVRGNYGYTF.

The V call is TRBV9, the J call TRBJ1-3, with D maybe TRBD1 (6 bases). The V end was cut by 5 bases, the J end by 2 bases, with 17 bases between. In germline, CDR1 is SGDLS, CDR2 YYNGEE. The CDR3 has 16 amino acids. The CDR3 DNA reads as TGTGCCAGCAGTCACCCCGTGGGGGCGGCTGGAAACACCATATATTTT. Its protein is CASSHPVGAAGNTIYF. Drawing the rest from reference TRBV9 and TRBJ1-3, the complete variable domain is DSGVTQTPKHLITATGQRVTLRCSPRSGDLSVYWYQQSLDQGLQFLIQYYNGEERAKGNILERFSAQQFPDLHSELNLSSLELGDSALYFCASSHPVGAAGNTIYFGEGSWLTVV.

This clone was counted between two and nine times. The genes are TRBV18 and TRBJ2-7; 7 bases align to TRBD2. Germline-derived CDR1 and CDR2 are KGHSH and LQKENI. V shed 2 bases, J shed 0 bases, and the junction held 4 bases outside the gene matches. The CDR3 is made up of 15 amino acids. The CDR3 nucleotides read TGTGCCAGCTCACCAGGGGGGACTAACTCCTACGAGCAGTACTTC. It is translated as CASSPGGTNSYEQYF.

The rearrangement joins TRBV24-1 to TRBJ1-5; D may be TRBD1 (6 bases). The CDR3 loop spans 13 amino acids. V lost 9 bases and J lost 3, with 11 bases in between. Germline assignment: CDR1 KGHDR and CDR2 SFDVKD. The CDR3 spells CATQDSFNQPQHF. Written as DNA, the CDR3 is TGTGCCACCCAGGACAGCTTCAATCAGCCCCAGCATTTT.